These T cell receptor beta chains were read from a single sample in a study of cytomegalovirus exposure and HLA in healthy donors. Method: immunoSEQ multiplex PCR; TCRdb's copy keeps in-frame clones and lacks some. The sample holds roughly 71,000 clones, around four fifths seen once. Sequencing input: PBMCs. These receptors were obtained from a girl aged 10 to 17 in good health and CMV-seropositive. Both conserved end residues are part of each CDR3. D genes are given only for firm matches. Size tells how often a clone was seen (once, few, many) or the class of an expanded clone, and some rows leave it out.

CDR3 protein: CASSYSPQGNEQYF
CDR3 DNA: TGTGCCAGCAGTTACTCGCCACAGGGGAACGAGCAGTACTTC
D gene: TRBD1
clone size: NA
J gene: TRBJ2-7
V gene: TRBV6-6

CDR3 protein: CASRSWDRGRESEAFF
CDR3 DNA: TGTGCCAGCAGATCCTGGGACAGGGGGCGGGAGAGTGAAGCTTTCTTT
D gene: TRBD1
clone size: NA
J gene: TRBJ1-1
V gene: TRBV2

CDR3 protein: CAIRQTGDTEAFF
CDR3 DNA: TGTGCCATCAGACAGACAGGGGACACTGAAGCTTTCTTT
D gene: TRBD1
clone size: NA
J gene: TRBJ1-1
V gene: TRBV10-3

CDR3 protein: CASRLDRTYEQYF
CDR3 DNA: TGTGCCAGCAGACTGGACAGGACCTACGAGCAGTACTTC
D gene: TRBD1
clone size: NA
J gene: TRBJ2-7
V gene: TRBV27

CDR3 protein: CASSLELAGKQFF
CDR3 DNA: TGTGCCAGCAGCTTAGAACTAGCGGGGAAGCAGTTCTTC
D gene: TRBD2
clone size: NA
J gene: TRBJ2-1
V gene: TRBV11-2

CDR3 protein: CASSPSGTYDNEQFF
CDR3 DNA: TGTGCCAGCTCACCGTCCGGGACTTACGACAATGAGCAGTTCTTC
D gene: NA
clone size: NA
J gene: TRBJ2-1
V gene: TRBV18

CDR3 protein: CASRQGYNTEAFF
CDR3 DNA: TGTGCCAGCCGACAGGGGTACAACACTGAAGCTTTCTTT
D gene: TRBD1
clone size: few
J gene: TRBJ1-1
V gene: TRBV6-6

CDR3 protein: CSAETRGSSYEQYF
CDR3 DNA: TGCAGCGCCGAAACCAGGGGGAGCTCCTACGAGCAGTACTTC
D gene: TRBD1
clone size: NA
J gene: TRBJ2-7
V gene: TRBV29-1

CDR3 protein: CSAQRSLEAFF
CDR3 DNA: TGCAGTGCTCAACGAAGCTTGGAAGCTTTCTTT
D gene: NA
clone size: NA
J gene: TRBJ1-1
V gene: TRBV20-1

CDR3 protein: CSGGRGHNEQFF
CDR3 DNA: TGCAGCGGGGGTAGGGGCCACAATGAGCAGTTCTTC
D gene: NA
clone size: once
J gene: TRBJ2-1
V gene: TRBV29-1

CDR3 protein: CASSDNQDYTEAFF
CDR3 DNA: TGTGCCAGCAGTGATAATCAGGATTACACTGAAGCTTTCTTT
D gene: NA
clone size: NA
J gene: TRBJ1-1
V gene: TRBV6-4

CDR3 protein: CAISMKRDYVFDEQFF
CDR3 DNA: TGTGCCATCAGCATGAAGAGGGACTACGTTTTCGATGAGCAGTTCTTC
D gene: TRBD2
clone size: NA
J gene: TRBJ2-1
V gene: TRBV10-3

CDR3 protein: CASSGSGGQGGALSNQPQHF
CDR3 DNA: TGCGCCAGCAGCGGCTCCGGGGGACAGGGGGGAGCCCTGAGCAATCAGCCCCAGCATTTT
D gene: TRBD1
clone size: NA
J gene: TRBJ1-5
V gene: TRBV5-1

CDR3 protein: CASSQSGSYSEQYF
CDR3 DNA: TGCGCCAGCAGCCAAAGCGGGAGCTACTCTGAGCAGTACTTC
D gene: TRBD2
clone size: NA
J gene: TRBJ2-7
V gene: TRBV4-3

CDR3 protein: CSVGNRAGYTF
CDR3 DNA: TGCAGCGTGGGGAACAGGGCTGGCTACACCTTC
D gene: NA
clone size: NA
J gene: TRBJ1-2
V gene: TRBV29-1

CDR3 protein: CASSSGQGRNEQYF
CDR3 DNA: TGTGCCAGCAGCTCAGGACAGGGTAGAAACGAGCAGTACTTC
D gene: TRBD1
clone size: once
J gene: TRBJ2-7
V gene: TRBV6-1

CDR3 protein: CASLVNIPYGYTF
CDR3 DNA: TGTGCCAGCCTAGTCAATATACCTTATGGCTACACCTTC
D gene: NA
clone size: NA
J gene: TRBJ1-2
V gene: TRBV6-4